A single sample is the source of the 17 T cell receptor beta chains below, sequenced in a study of blood T cell repertoires in COVID-19. The data were produced by immunoSEQ multiplex PCR, yet TCRdb's version contains in-frame clones alone and is incomplete. Of approximately 180,000 clones in the sample, 85% to 90% were seen once. Sequenced sample: PBMCs or T cells enriched from blood (not recorded which). Receptors were obtained from a woman aged 35 to 49 with acute COVID-19.

The chain employs TRBV6-1 and TRBJ1-5; possibly TRBD1 for D (5 bases). V lost 4 bases to trimming and J lost 6 bases, with 19 bases between them. Per germline, CDR1 MNHNS and CDR2 SASEGT. This CDR3 is built from 16 residues. The CDR3, as DNA: TGTGCCAGCAGTGTTTACCCCGGGGGGGGATCTCAGCCCCAGCATTTT. Translation: CASSVYPGGGSQPQHF.

This clone appeared a single time. The CDR3 DNA follows: TGTGCCAGCAGCTTAGCTGTCGGGAGGGCCGCCGGGGAGCTGTTTTTT. Its translation is CASSLAVGRAAGELFF. The chain employs TRBV7-2 and TRBJ2-2, with 8 bases aligning to TRBD2. This CDR3 region has 16 residues. Germline CDR1 is SGHTA and CDR2 is FQGNSA. J lost 6 bases, V lost 0 bases, and 6 bases had no gene match.

The rearrangement uses TRBV5-1 and TRBJ2-2; the D gene is possibly TRBD2 (6 bases). This CDR3 is 16 amino acids long. V shed 0 bases and J shed 0 bases, with 9 bases lying between them. The germline V gene has CDR1 SGHRS and CDR2 YFSETQ. The DNA for the CDR3 is TGCGCCAGCAGCTTGGTTCCGGGGGCGAACACCGGGGAGCTGTTTTTT. Translation: CASSLVPGANTGELFF.

This clone has only one observation. This chain connects TRBV4-1 to TRBJ2-7; D perhaps matches TRBD2 (5 bases). Germline V lookup: CDR1 MGHRA, CDR2 YSYEKL. The CDR3 runs 14 residues. V lost 1 base to trimming and J lost 5 bases, with 12 bases between them. The CDR3 DNA reads as TGCGCCAGCAGCCAAGGGCTAGCCCCCCACGAGCAGTACTTC. Translating it yields CASSQGLAPHEQYF.

J is TRBJ2-3 and V is TRBV5-1; TRBD2 agrees at 13 bases. The germline V gene encodes CDR1 SGHRS and CDR2 YFSETQ. The ends lost 6 bases at V and 11 bases at J; junction bases unmatched: 9. CDR3 size: 14 residues. The CDR3 protein is CASTPGLAGIGQYF. The CDR3 coding sequence is TGCGCCAGCACCCCGGGACTAGCGGGGATCGGGCAGTATTTT.

On this clone itself: Germline and junction disagree at one end, which may indicate a read error. The chain links TRBV2 to TRBJ1-1, with D unclear. Looked up from germline, CDR1 is SNHLY and CDR2 is FYNNEI. The CDR3 loop spans 13 amino acids. CDR3 in amino acids: CASSVREIPEAFF. Here the CDR3 DNA reads TGTGCCAGCAGTGTAAGGGAGATACCTGAGGCTTTCTTT. The variable domain in full, with the rest retrieved from reference TRBV2 and TRBJ1-1, is EPEVTQTPSHQVTQMGQEVILRCVPISNHLYFYWYRQILGQKVEFLVSFYNNEISEKSEIFDDQFSVERPDGSNFTLKIRSTKLEDSAMYFCASSVREIPEAFFGQGTRLTVV.

The CDR3 here is CASSLDQGENTEAFF. The DNA of the CDR3 is TGTGCCAGCAGCTTAGATCAGGGGGAGAACACTGAAGCTTTCTTT. The V call is TRBV7-9, the J call TRBJ1-1; TRBD1 matches 7 bases. The CDR3 contains 15 residues. Germline loops: CDR1 SEHNR, CDR2 FQNEAQ (reference sequence). Losses at the gene ends were 1 base for V and 1 base for J; bases not matched to a gene: 3.

CDR3 protein: CASSVASPSGNTQDTGELFF. The CDR3 region has the DNA TGTGCCAGCAGCGTAGCAAGTCCTAGCGGGAATACCCAAGACACCGGGGAGCTGTTTTTT. The V gene is TRBV9, the J gene TRBJ2-2; 9 positions match TRBD2. CDR3 length: 20 residues. V lost 0 bases, J lost 3 bases, and 15 bases stayed unmatched. From germline, CDR1 is SGDLS and CDR2 YYNGEE.

This clone was observed a single time. The chain carries TRBV5-1 and TRBJ2-3; TRBD1 agrees at 7 bases. Trimming cost V 2 bases and J 1 base; bases outside gene matches: 1. The CDR3 has 14 residues. Germline loops: CDR1 SGHRS, CDR2 YFSETQ. CDR3 sequence: CASSFGQGTDTQYF. The CDR3 nucleotides read TGCGCCAGCAGCTTCGGACAGGGCACAGATACGCAGTATTTT.

The rearrangement uses TRBV15 and TRBJ1-4; 7 positions match TRBD1. The CDR3 is 16 residues long. The junction had 1 base not matched to a gene; V was cut back by 0 bases and J by 0 bases. Germline CDR1 and CDR2: LNHNV and YYDKDF (reference sequence). CDR3 bases: TGTGCCACCAGCAGAGAAGGGACAGCAACTAATGAAAAACTGTTTTTT. It encodes CATSREGTATNEKLFF.

This clone was detected once. The V call is TRBV18, the J call TRBJ2-7, with 9 nucleotides matching TRBD2. Germline V gene lookup returns CDR1 KGHSH and CDR2 LQKENI. The CDR3 has 15 residues. After removal of 6 bases from V and 6 bases from J, the junction contained 12 bases not matched to a gene. CDR3 bases: TGTGCCAGCTCCCCGGATTTAGCGGGAGTCGCCGAGCAGTACTTC. This gives the protein CASSPDLAGVAEQYF.

A single count supports this clone. This chain uses TRBV11-2 with TRBJ2-2; D not certain. The CDR3 has 14 residues. CDR1 and CDR2 (germline): SGHAT, FQNNGV. Trimming cost V 1 base and J 1 base, with 4 bases left between them. CDR3 residues: CASSLAGNTGELFF. CDR3 nucleotide sequence: TGTGCCAGCAGCTTAGCAGGGAACACCGGGGAGCTGTTTTTT.

This clone was observed a single time. V gene TRBV9 combines with J gene TRBJ1-6; D ambiguous. The germline V and J ends were trimmed by 1 base and 0 bases, with 11 bases remaining between them. The germline V gene has CDR1 SGDLS and CDR2 YYNGEE. The CDR3 sequence is 17 residues long. This CDR3 reads CASSVSPGSSYNSPLHF. CDR3 nucleotides: TGTGCCAGCAGCGTATCCCCGGGGAGCTCCTATAATTCACCCCTCCACTTT.

The V gene is TRBV7-2, the J gene TRBJ2-7; D is ambiguous. CDR3 size: 12 residues. Germline-derived CDR1 and CDR2 are SGHTA and FQGNSA. The V gene lost 3 bases and the J gene lost 6 bases, with 9 bases spanning the gap. CDR3 sequence (DNA): TGTGCCAGCAGCTTCCAGTCCCCCGAGCAGTACTTC. Its translation is CASSFQSPEQYF.

V usage is TRBV3-1 (or the pseudogene TRBV3-2) and J usage is TRBJ2-3; D is possibly TRBD1 (6 bases). The CDR3 totals 14 residues. Germline lookup yields CDR1 LGHDT and CDR2 YNNKEL (reference sequence). Trimming left V 6 bases short and J 4 bases short, with 14 bases between. CDR3: CASSRQGTPDTQYF. CDR3 DNA sequence: TGTGCCAGCAGTCGCCAGGGGACCCCAGATACGCAGTATTTT.

The rearrangement joins TRBV9 to TRBJ1-1, with 9 bases identical to TRBD1. The V gene's germline CDR1 is SGDLS and CDR2 YYNGEE. The trim removed 3 bases at V and 6 bases at J, leaving 6 bases unmatched. The CDR3 is 14 amino acids. CDR3 loop: CASSGRDRAAEAFF. CDR3 nucleotide sequence: TGTGCCAGCAGCGGGAGGGACAGGGCAGCTGAAGCTTTCTTT.

V gene TRBV15 combines with J gene TRBJ2-2, with a possible D match to TRBD2 (6 bases). CDR3 length equals 15 residues. From germline, CDR1 is LNHNV and CDR2 YYDKDF (reference sequence). Trimming cost V 0 bases and J 4 bases, with 9 bases left between them. In DNA form, the CDR3 reads TGTGCCACCAGCAGAGATCGGACTACCACCGGGGAGCTGTTTTTT. As protein: CATSRDRTTTGELFF.